This T cell receptor beta chain is drawn from a study of OX40 agonist ivuxolimab in advanced cancers. Regarding the study in general: Ivuxolimab, which targeted the costimulatory receptor OX40 (CD134), was an agonistic, fully human IgG2 monoclonal antibody. In the dose-escalation cohort, approximately 82% of patients were male, and the mean age was approximately 64 years, with a range of about 23 to 90. The paper describes the monotherapy dose-escalation part (N of about 47 patients) of the phase I trial of ivuxolimab. Intravenous ivuxolimab was administered to patients every 2 weeks at six dose levels: 0.01, 0.1, 0.3, 1.5, 3 and 10 mg/kg. The purpose of peripheral TCRbeta sequencing was to test whether ivuxolimab changed TCR sequence diversity and led to clonal T-cell expansion. Of the approximately 54 patients in dose escalation, some 20 had hepatocellular carcinoma, some 15 had melanoma, 9 had renal cell carcinoma and 9 had head and neck cancer. Partial responses were achieved by three dose-escalation patients, of whom one had hepatocellular carcinoma and two had cutaneous melanoma. Prior anti-PD-1, anti-PD-L1 or anti-CTLA-4 therapy was permitted, and approximately 40% of dose-escalation patients had received checkpoint inhibitors.

To sequence the TCRbeta CDR3 region, genomic DNA was isolated from the sorted cells. The immunoSEQ Assay was used for sequencing of TCRbeta CDR3 regions. The table was pulled from immuneACCESS by TCRdb, which kept in-frame rearrangements only. Such tables lose some clones; where checked, under half of the loss comes from unresolved V genes, and the rest has no known cause. The sample profile shows about 60,000 clones; roughly 80% of them were found once. The ten largest clonotypes hold under 2% of the sample. Regarding this clone: No antigen is known for it. No base qualities exist here, and no much larger clone lies one base off it.

Patients with a history of autoimmune disease or receiving systemic immunosuppression were excluded from the trial. In every dose cohort, peripheral blood was drawn for TCR sequencing at baseline, cycle 4 day 1, and cycle 7 day 1. Samples were obtained from an open-label, multicenter, first-in-human phase I dose-escalation trial of ivuxolimab. The trial enrolled adults with locally advanced or metastatic head and neck squamous cell, hepatocellular, melanoma or renal cell carcinoma. CD4+ and CD8+ T cells were sorted separately from peripheral blood before TCR sequencing. Paper-wide results and their limitations: Antigen specificity was not determined for the clonally expanded peripheral T cells. Clonal expansion of both CD4+ and CD8+ blood T cells was observed from baseline to week 6 at doses 0.1 to 3.0 mg/kg. On average, CD8+ T cells showed more expanded clones than CD4+ T cells after ivuxolimab. In the 0.1-3.0 mg/kg groups, partial responders had among the lowest normalized peripheral clonal expansion, particularly in CD8+ T cells. Low levels of normalized T-cell clonal expansion were also seen in some patients who did not respond.

Per the germline V gene (reference sequence), WNHNN is the CDR1 and SYGVQD is the CDR2. V ends up 7 bases short and J 7 bases short, with an unmatched junction base count of 16. The CDR3 spans 17 residues, from the cysteine through the phenylalanine. Solely the CDR3 DNA is kept, with 51 bases framed from the first base. The source of this sequence is an adult with an advanced solid tumor such as melanoma, head and neck, liver or kidney cancer. The sequences come from CD4+ or CD8+ T cells sorted from blood, collected in a trial of the OX40 agonist ivuxolimab. Recombination connected TRBV10-1 to TRBJ2-7; TRBD2 aligns with 13 central bases. In nucleotide form, the sequence is TGCGCCAGCAATCGGACTAGCGGGAGCAAGCCGGTGAGAGAGCAGTACTTC. Its protein reads: CASNRTSGSKPVREQYF.